This T cell receptor beta chain was recorded in a study of blood T cell repertoires in COVID-19. Study-level information: Samples taken during acute and convalescent COVID-19 were collected in the United States, Italy and Spain.

Per the authors' pipeline: Reference gene primer amplification gave nucleated cell count estimates. Generated by immunoSEQ multiplex PCR, the TCRdb table keeps only in-frame clones and is missing some. The V and J calls and clone size were taken over from that table, and D and trimming were inferred from the DNA. This repertoire shows about 370,000 clones, more than 80% found once; its top ten account for about 3%. The V gene's germline CDR1 is SGHDN and CDR2 FVKESK. This CDR3 is 16 amino acids long. Trimming took off 1 base at V and 4 bases at J, with 17 bases between the two ends. The source of this sequence is a woman aged 30 to 39 with COVID-19, enrolled during active disease. Material: peripheral blood. This chain uses TRBV14 with TRBJ2-7; D is ambiguous. DNA of the CDR3: TGTGCCAGCAGCCAAGGAGCGCAGAAGGTTGATTACGAGCAGTACTTC. This codes for CASSQGAQKVDYEQYF.